The clone carrying this T cell receptor beta chain was observed a single time. The sample is drawn from a study of blood T cell repertoires in COVID-19. Looking at the study overall: The samples span acute and convalescent COVID-19 from the United States, Italy and Spain. PBMCs, B-cell-depleted T cells, or T cells were the source of the cDNA or gDNA that made up the material.

Source study methods: How many nucleated cells were present was estimated from reference gene primer amplification. The table came from immunoSEQ multiplex PCR; TCRdb's copy has only in-frame clones and leaves some out. V, J and clone size are those of that table, while D and trimming were read from the DNA. The table includes about 100,000 clones, more than 65% detected once. Material: peripheral blood. This TCR was recovered from a man aged 55 to 70 with acute or convalescent COVID-19.

The CDR3 here is CASSYTGVYGYTF. The CDR3, as DNA: TGTGCCAGCAGTTACACAGGTGTCTATGGCTACACCTTC. This rearrangement joins TRBV6-2 or TRBV6-3 to TRBJ1-2, with D perhaps matching TRBD1 (5 bases). Germline CDR1 is MNHEY and CDR2 is SVGEGT. The CDR3 runs to 13 residues. V lost 2 bases and J lost 4, with 8 bases in between.